A single sample gave rise to the 4 T cell receptor beta chains below, sequenced in a study of cytomegalovirus exposure and HLA in healthy donors. It was with 60 Vbeta and 13 Jbeta primers that the PCR ran. Clones were read by immunoSEQ multiplex PCR, and TCRdb kept only the in-frame ones, dropping some. Among about 160,000 clones listed, 87% were seen once. Sequenced sample: PBMCs. These receptors all come from a woman in her twenties or thirties in good health and CMV-seronegative.

This rearrangement joins TRBV2 to TRBJ2-7; 7 nucleotides align to TRBD1. Germline CDR1 reads SNHLY; CDR2 reads FYNNEI. Trimming cost V 6 bases and J 5 bases; bases outside gene matches: 7. The CDR3 spans 13 residues. CDR3 in amino acids: CASRATGDNEQYF. The DNA of the CDR3 is TGTGCCAGCAGGGCCACAGGGGATAACGAGCAGTACTTC. Supplemented by reference TRBV2 and TRBJ2-7, the full variable domain reads EPEVTQTPSHQVTQMGQEVILRCVPISNHLYFYWYRQILGQKVEFLVSFYNNEISEKSEIFDDQFSVERPDGSNFTLKIRSTKLEDSAMYFCASRATGDNEQYFGPGTRLTVT.

The chain recombines TRBV5-1 with TRBJ2-3; the D gene is possibly TRBD2 (5 bases). This CDR3 is 12 amino acids long. Germline values: CDR1 SGHRS, CDR2 YFSETQ. V was shortened by 4 bases and J by 12 bases, with 15 bases between the two germline ends. The CDR3 sequence: CASSETTRSQYF. The CDR3 coding sequence is TGCGCCAGCAGCGAGACTACAAGATCACAGTATTTT. Based on the CDR3 plus reference TRBV5-1 and TRBJ2-3, the full variable domain is KAGVTQTPRYLIKTRGQQVTLSCSPISGHRSVSWYQQTPGQGLQFLFEYFSETQRNKGNFPGRFSGRQFSNSRSEMNVSTLELGDSALYLCASSETTRSQYFGPGTRLTVL.

The chain links TRBV7-6 to TRBJ2-1, with D perhaps matching TRBD2 (5 bases). The CDR3 consists of 14 residues. Germline V lookup: CDR1 SGHVS, CDR2 FNYEAQ. The V end lost 1 base, the J end lost 7 bases, and 11 bases lay between the germline ends. CDR3 residues: CASSLGGERNEQFF. In nucleotides, the CDR3 is TGTGCCAGCAGCTTAGGTGGGGAGAGGAATGAGCAGTTCTTC.

The chain links TRBV9 to TRBJ1-1; D is unclear. V lost 0 bases, J lost 2 bases, and 17 bases lay in between. The V gene's germline CDR1 is SGDLS and CDR2 YYNGEE. The CDR3 spans 17 residues. The CDR3 DNA is TGTGCCAGCAGCGTAGAACTTCTTCCGGGGTTTAACACTGAAGCTTTCTTT. Residues: CASSVELLPGFNTEAFF.